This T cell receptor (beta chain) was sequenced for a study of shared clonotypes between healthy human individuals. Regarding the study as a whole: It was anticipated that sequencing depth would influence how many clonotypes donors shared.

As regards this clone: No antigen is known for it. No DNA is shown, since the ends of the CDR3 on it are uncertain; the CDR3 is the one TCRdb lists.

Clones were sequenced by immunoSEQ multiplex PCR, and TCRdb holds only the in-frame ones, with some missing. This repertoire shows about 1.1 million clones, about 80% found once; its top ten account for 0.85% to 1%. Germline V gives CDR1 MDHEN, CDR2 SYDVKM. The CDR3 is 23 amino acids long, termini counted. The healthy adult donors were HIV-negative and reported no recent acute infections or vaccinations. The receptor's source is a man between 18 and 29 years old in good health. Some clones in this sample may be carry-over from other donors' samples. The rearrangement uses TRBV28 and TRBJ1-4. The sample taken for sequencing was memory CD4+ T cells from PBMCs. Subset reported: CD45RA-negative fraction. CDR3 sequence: CASSYLFGAGFALGSEDNEKLFF.